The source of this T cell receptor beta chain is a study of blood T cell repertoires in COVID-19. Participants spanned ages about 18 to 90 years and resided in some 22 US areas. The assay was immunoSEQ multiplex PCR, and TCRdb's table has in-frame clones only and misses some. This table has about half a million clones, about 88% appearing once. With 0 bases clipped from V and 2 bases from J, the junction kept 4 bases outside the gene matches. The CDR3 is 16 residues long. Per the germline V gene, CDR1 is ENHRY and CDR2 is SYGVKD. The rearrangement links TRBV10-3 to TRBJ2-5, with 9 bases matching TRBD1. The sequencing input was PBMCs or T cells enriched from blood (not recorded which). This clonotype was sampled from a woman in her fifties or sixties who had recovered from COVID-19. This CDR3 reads CAISESPTGGQETQYF. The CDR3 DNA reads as TGTGCCATCAGTGAGTCTCCGACAGGGGGTCAAGAGACCCAGTACTTC.